The present TCR beta chain was sequenced within a study of identical twins. The sample holds a few counts of this clonotype. Its antigen is still unknown. TCRdb itself ran the 5' RACE reads through MiXCR, one entry per CDR3 protein. The table records hundreds of thousands of distinct CDR3 sequences, 8.6% of them present only once. Regarding the study as a whole: With abundant cord blood beta clonotypes, insertions were fewer; memory repertoires showed no such pattern.

The sample was also linked to a second study, of yellow fever vaccine responses in identical twins.

The sequenced sample consisted of PBMCs. The receptor was isolated from a woman aged 18-29 years in good health.

The CDR3 region is CASSEVGNYEQYF. The CDR3 DNA follows: TGTGCCAGCAGTGAAGTTGGCAACTACGAGCAGTACTTC. The chain links TRBV6-1 to TRBJ2-7; D remains ambiguous. Germline V gene data show CDR1 as MNHNS and CDR2 as SASEGT. Trimming removed 1 base from V and 3 bases from J, with 7 bases in between. The CDR3 has 13 residues.